This TCR beta chain was sequenced during a study of cytomegalovirus exposure and HLA in healthy donors. Study observations and caveats: The study designated 150 or so TCR beta chains cytomegalovirus-associated. Upon later analysis, TCR association rates were observed to vary by HLA locus, being highest for DRB1 and lowest for HLA-C. The sole available immune exposure information was CMV serostatus. When a later analysis compared HLA-associated TCR beta chains with equally common others, the HLA-associated chains turned out to be more clonally expanded and to have lower generation probabilities.

In the PCR, 60 Vbeta and 13 Jbeta primers were used. Data came from immunoSEQ multiplex PCR; TCRdb stores just in-frame clones and leaves some out. The sample holds roughly 120,000 clones; 75% are singletons and the top ten take roughly 1.6%. Only one count was recorded for this clone. The antigen is not known. CDR1 and CDR2 from the germline V gene are SGHAT and FQNNGV. The CDR3 runs to 17 residues. J was trimmed by 0 bases and V by 5 bases; bases with no gene match: 10. This chain joins TRBV11-2 and TRBJ2-7; 10 bases are shared with TRBD1. The receptor was isolated from a woman younger than 35 in good health and CMV-seronegative. Sample: PBMCs. CDR3 in DNA: TGTGCCAGCAGCCCAGACCCGGGACAGGGGAGCTCCTACGAGCAGTACTTC. Amino acid sequence: CASSPDPGQGSSYEQYF.